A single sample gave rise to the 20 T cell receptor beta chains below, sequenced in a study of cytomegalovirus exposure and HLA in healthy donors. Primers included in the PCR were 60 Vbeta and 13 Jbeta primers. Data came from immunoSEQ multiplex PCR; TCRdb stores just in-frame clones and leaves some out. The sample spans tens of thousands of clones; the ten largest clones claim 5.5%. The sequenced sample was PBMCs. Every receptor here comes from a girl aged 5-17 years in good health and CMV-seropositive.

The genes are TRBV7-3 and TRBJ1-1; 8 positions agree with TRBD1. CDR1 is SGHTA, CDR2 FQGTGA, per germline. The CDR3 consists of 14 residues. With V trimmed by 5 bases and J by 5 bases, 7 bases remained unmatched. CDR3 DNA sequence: TGTGCCAGCAGCCAAACAGGGGGGAGGACTGAAGCTTTCTTT. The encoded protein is CASSQTGGRTEAFF.

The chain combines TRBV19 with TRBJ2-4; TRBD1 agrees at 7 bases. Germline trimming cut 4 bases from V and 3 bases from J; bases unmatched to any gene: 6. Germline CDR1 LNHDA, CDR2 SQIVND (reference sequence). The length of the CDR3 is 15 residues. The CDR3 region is CASSRGGWDKNIQYF. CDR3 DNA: TGTGCCAGTAGTAGAGGGGGCTGGGACAAAAACATTCAGTACTTC.

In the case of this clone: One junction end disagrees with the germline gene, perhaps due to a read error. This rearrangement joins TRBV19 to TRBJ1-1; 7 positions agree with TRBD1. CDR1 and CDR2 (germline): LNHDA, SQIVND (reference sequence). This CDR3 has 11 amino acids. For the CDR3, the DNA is TGTGCCAGTAGTCCAGGGGACAGTCTTAGGTTT. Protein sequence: CASSPGDSLRF.

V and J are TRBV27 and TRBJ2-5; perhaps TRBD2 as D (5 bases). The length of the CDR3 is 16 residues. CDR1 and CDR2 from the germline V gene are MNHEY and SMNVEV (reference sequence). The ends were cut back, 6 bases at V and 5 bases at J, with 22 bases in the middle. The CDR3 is CASSRTFRAVLETQYF. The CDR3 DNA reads TGTGCCAGCAGCCGGACGTTTAGAGCGGTGTTGGAGACCCAGTACTTC.

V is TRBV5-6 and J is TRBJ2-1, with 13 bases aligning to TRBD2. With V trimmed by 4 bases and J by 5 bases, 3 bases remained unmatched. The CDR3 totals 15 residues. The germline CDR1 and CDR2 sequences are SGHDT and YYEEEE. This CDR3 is CASSLGLAGHNEQFF. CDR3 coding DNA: TGTGCCAGCAGCCTGGGACTAGCGGGGCACAATGAGCAGTTCTTC.

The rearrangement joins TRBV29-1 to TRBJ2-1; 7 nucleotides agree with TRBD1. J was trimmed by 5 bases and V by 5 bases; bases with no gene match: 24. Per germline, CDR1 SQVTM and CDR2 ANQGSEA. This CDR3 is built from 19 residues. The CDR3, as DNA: TGCAGCGTTCTTCCCTATCAAACTGAGAGGGACAGTTCTCACAATGAGCAGTTCTTC. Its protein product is CSVLPYQTERDSSHNEQFF.

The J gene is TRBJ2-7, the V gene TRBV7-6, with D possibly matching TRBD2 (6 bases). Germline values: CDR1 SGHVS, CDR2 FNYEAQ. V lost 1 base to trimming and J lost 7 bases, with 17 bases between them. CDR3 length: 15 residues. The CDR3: CASSLDHGGIGEQYF. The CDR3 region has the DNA TGTGCCAGCAGCTTAGACCACGGGGGTATCGGGGAGCAGTACTTC.

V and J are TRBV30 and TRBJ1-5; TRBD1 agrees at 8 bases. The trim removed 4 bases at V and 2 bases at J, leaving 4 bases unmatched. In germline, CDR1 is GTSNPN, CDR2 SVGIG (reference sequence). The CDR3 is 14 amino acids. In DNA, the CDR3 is TGTGCCTGGACCAGGGGGCATGGCAATCAGCCCCAGCATTTT. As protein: CAWTRGHGNQPQHF.

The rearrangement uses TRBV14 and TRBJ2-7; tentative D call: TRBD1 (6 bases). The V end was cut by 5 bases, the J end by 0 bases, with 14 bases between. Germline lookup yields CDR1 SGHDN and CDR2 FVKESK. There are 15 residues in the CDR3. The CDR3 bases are TGTGCCAGCAGCTTACAGGGACACGTCTCCTACGAGCAGTACTTC. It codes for CASSLQGHVSYEQYF.

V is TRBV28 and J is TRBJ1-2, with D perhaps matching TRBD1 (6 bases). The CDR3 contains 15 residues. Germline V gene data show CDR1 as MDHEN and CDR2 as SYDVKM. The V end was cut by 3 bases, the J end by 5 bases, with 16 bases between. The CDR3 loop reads CASSLRGGGQYGYTF. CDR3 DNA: TGTGCCAGCAGTTTGCGGGGCGGGGGGCAATATGGCTACACCTTC.

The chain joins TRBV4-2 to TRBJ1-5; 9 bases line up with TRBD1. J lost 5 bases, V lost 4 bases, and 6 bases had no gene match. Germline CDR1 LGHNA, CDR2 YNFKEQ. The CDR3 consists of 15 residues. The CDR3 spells CASSLETGGYQPQHF. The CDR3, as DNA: TGTGCCAGCAGCCTAGAGACAGGGGGATATCAGCCCCAGCATTTT.

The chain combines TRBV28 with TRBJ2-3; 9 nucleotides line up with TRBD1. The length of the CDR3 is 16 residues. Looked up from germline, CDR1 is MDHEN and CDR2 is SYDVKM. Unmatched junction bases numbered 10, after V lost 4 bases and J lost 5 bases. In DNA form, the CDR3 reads TGTGCCAGCAGTTCACCACAGGGGGCAGTGAGAGATACGCAGTATTTT. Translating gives CASSSPQGAVRDTQYF.

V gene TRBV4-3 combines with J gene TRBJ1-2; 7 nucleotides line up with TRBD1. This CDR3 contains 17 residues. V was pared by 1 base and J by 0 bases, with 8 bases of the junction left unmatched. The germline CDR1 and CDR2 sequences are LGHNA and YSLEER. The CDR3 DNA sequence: TGCGCCAGCAGCCAAGGGGCCGGGACAGCGACTAACTATGGCTACACCTTC. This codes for CASSQGAGTATNYGYTF.

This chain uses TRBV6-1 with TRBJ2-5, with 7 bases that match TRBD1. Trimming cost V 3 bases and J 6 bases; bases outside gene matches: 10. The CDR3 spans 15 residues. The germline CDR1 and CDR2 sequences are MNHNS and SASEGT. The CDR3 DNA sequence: TGTGCCAGCAGTGATAACAGGGGCGCGATAAAGACCCAGTACTTC. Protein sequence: CASSDNRGAIKTQYF.

The CDR3: CASSVRVMNTEAFF. The DNA of the CDR3 is TGTGCCAGCAGCGTGAGGGTGATGAACACTGAAGCTTTCTTT. The chain recombines TRBV11-2 with TRBJ1-1; the D is unclear. Germline assignment: CDR1 SGHAT and CDR2 FQNNGV. The CDR3 has 14 residues. Between the trimmed V and J ends, which lost 5 bases and 0 bases, there was a span of 10 bases.

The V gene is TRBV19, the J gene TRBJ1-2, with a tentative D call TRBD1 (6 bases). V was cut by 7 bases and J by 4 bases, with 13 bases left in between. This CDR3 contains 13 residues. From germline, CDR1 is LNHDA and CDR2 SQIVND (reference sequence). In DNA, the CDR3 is TGTGCCAGTAATTTGGGGGCGGCCTATGGCTACACCTTC. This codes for CASNLGAAYGYTF.

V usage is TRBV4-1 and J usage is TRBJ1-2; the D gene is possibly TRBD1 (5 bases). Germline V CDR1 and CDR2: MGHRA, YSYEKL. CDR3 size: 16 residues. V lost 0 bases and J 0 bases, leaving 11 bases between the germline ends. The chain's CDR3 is CASSQESPRANYGYTF. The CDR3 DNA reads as TGCGCCAGCAGCCAAGAGAGTCCCAGGGCTAACTATGGCTACACCTTC.

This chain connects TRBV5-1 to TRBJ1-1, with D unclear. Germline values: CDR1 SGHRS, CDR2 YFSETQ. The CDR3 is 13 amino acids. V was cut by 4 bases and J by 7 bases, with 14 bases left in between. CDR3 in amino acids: CASSTIAGLEAFF. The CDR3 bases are TGCGCCAGCAGCACCATTGCAGGCCTTGAAGCTTTCTTT.

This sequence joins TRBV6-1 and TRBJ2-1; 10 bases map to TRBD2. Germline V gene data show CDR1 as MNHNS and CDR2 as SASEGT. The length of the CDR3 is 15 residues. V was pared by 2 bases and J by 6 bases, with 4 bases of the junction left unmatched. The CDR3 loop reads CASSEPGLAANEQFF. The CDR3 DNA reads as TGTGCCAGCAGTGAACCAGGACTAGCGGCCAATGAGCAGTTCTTC.

The CDR3 sequence is CASSVARSTDTQYF. In DNA, the CDR3 is TGTGCCAGCAGCGTAGCGAGGAGCACAGATACGCAGTATTTT. The rearrangement links TRBV9 to TRBJ2-3; no clear D. V lost 0 bases and J 0 bases, leaving 5 bases between the germline ends. The CDR3 is made up of 14 amino acids. Germline CDR1 and CDR2: SGDLS and YYNGEE.